This TCR beta chain was identified in a study of T cell responses to AZD1222 COVID-19 vaccine. The ends lost 0 bases at V and 1 base at J; junction bases unmatched: 12. Germline CDR1 and CDR2: SGDLS and YYNGEE. CDR3 length equals 19 residues. Sequencing was performed with immunoSEQ multiplex PCR; in TCRdb, only in-frame clones are kept and a portion is missing. The profile shows about 77,000 clones, 92% of them singletons. This clone appeared a few times. The chain combines TRBV9 with TRBJ2-1; 8 positions match TRBD2. The sequence came from an adult who received the AZD1222 COVID-19 vaccine. Specimen: peripheral blood, collected 28 days after the second AZD1222 dose. The DNA for the CDR3 is TGTGCCAGCAGCGTAGATCTTAGCGGGACCGTAACGTCCTACAATGAGCAGTTCTTC. Translating gives CASSVDLSGTVTSYNEQFF.